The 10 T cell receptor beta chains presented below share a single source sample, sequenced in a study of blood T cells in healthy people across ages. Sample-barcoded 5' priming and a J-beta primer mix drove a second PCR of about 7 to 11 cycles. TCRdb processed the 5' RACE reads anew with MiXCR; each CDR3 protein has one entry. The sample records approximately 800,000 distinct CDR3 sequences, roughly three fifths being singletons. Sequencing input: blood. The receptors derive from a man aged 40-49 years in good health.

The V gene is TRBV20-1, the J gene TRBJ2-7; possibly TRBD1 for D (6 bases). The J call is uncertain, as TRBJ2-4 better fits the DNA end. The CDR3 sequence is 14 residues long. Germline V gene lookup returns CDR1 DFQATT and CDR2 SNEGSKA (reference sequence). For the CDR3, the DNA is TGCAGTGCCCCTCCGGACAGTCTGTACAACATTCAGTACTTC. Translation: CSAPPDSLYNIQYF.

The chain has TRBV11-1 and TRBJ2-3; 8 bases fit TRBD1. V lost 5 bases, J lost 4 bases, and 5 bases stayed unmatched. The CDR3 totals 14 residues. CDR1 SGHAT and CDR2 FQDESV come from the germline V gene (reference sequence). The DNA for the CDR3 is TGTGCCAGCAGCATAGGACAGGGAGCAGATACGCAGTATTTT. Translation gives CASSIGQGADTQYF.

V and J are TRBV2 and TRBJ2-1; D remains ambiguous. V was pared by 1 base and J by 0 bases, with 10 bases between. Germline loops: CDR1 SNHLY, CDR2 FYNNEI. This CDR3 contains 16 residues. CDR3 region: CASSEELRSSYNEQFF. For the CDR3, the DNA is TGTGCCAGCAGTGAAGAGCTTCGAAGCTCCTACAATGAGCAGTTCTTC. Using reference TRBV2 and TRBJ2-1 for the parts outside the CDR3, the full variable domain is EPEVTQTPSHQVTQMGQEVILRCVPISNHLYFYWYRQILGQKVEFLVSFYNNEISEKSEIFDDQFSVERPDGSNFTLKIRSTKLEDSAMYFCASSEELRSSYNEQFFGPGTRLTVL.

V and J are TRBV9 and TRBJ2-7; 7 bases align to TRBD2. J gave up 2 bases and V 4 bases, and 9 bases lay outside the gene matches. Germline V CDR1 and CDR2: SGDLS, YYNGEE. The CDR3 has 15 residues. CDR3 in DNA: TGTGCCAGCAGCTTCCAAGCGGGACTAACCTACGAGCAGTACTTC. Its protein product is CASSFQAGLTYEQYF.

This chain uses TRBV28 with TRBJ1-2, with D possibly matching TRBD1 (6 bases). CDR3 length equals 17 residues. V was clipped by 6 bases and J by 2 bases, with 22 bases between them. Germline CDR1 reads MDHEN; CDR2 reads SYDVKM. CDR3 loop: CASSSTGGAGVNYGYTF. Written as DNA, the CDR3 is TGTGCCAGCAGCTCCACCGGGGGGGCAGGGGTCAACTATGGCTACACCTTC.

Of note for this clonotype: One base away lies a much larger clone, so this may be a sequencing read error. The CDR3 protein is CASSQGVYGQYF. CDR3 nucleotides: TGTGCCAGCAGCCAAGGAGTCTACGGGCAGTACTTC. This chain links TRBV7-2 with TRBJ2-7; D not resolved. Germline loops: CDR1 SGHTA, CDR2 FQGNSA. This CDR3 has 12 amino acids.

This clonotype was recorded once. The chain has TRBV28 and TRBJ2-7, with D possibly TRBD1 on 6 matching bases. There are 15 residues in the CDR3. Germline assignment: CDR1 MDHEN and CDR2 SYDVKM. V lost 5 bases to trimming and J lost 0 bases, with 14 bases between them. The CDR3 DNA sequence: TGTGCCAGCAGTCCAACAGGGTATGGCTCCTACGAGCAGTACTTC. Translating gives CASSPTGYGSYEQYF.

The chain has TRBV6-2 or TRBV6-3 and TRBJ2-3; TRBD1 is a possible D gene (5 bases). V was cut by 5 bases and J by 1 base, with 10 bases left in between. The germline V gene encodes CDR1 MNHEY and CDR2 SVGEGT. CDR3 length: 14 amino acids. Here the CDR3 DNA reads TGTGCCAGCAGTGGGGCCACAGGCACAGATACGCAGTATTTT. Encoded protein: CASSGATGTDTQYF.

The CDR3 here is CATSDFVGTAQETQYF. CDR3 bases: TGTGCCACCAGTGATTTTGTCGGGACAGCCCAAGAGACCCAGTACTTC. The J gene is TRBJ2-5, the V gene TRBV24-1; TRBD1 matches at 7 bases. The CDR3 spans 16 residues. CDR1 and CDR2 (germline): KGHDR, SFDVKD. The ends lost 1 base at V and 1 base at J; junction bases unmatched: 5.

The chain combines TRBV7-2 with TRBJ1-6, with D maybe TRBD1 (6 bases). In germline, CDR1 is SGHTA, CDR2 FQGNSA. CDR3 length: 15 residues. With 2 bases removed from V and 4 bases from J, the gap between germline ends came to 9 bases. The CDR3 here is CASSLPTGYNSPLHF. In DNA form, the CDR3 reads TGTGCCAGCAGCTTACCGACAGGATATAATTCACCCCTCCACTTT.